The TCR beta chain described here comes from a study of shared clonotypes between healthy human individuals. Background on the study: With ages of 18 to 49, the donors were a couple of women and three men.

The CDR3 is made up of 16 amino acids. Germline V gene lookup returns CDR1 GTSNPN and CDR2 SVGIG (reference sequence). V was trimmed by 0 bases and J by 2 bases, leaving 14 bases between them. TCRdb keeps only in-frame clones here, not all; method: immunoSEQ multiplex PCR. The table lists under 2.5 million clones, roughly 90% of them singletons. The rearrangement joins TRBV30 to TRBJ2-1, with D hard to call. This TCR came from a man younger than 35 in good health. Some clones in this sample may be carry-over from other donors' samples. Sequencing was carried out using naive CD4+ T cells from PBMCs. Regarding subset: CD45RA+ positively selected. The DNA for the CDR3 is TGTGCCTGGAGTGTAGAACGGGCGCTAGCCTACAATGAGCAGTTCTTC. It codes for CAWSVERALAYNEQFF.